The sequence of this TCR beta chain was determined in a study of TIL therapy for anti-PD-1-resistant metastatic lung cancer. The table lists this clone with a count of one. The CDR3 spans 14 residues. Trimming took 1 base from V and 2 from J, leaving 9 bases between them. Germline V gene lookup returns CDR1 SGHRS and CDR2 YFSETQ. Time point of the sample: pre-treatment sample, taken before nivolumab and TIL therapy. The immunoSEQ assay was v3. Generated by immunoSEQ multiplex PCR, the TCRdb table keeps only in-frame clones and is missing some. The profile shows just under 60,000 clones, about 69% of them singletons.

The chain has TRBV5-1 and TRBJ1-2; D is perhaps TRBD1 (5 bases). The material sequenced was blood, taken at baseline. The sequence came from a person aged 25 to 80 with non-small cell lung cancer. CDR3 sequence (DNA): TGCGCCAGCAGCTTGTCCTCAGGGAACTATGGCTACACCTTC. Translating it yields CASSLSSGNYGYTF.